This is a list of T cell receptor beta chains from one sample in a study of blood T cell repertoires in COVID-19. The repertoire was sequenced with immunoSEQ multiplex PCR; TCRdb's copy has only in-frame clones and lacks some. The data show under 110,000 clones, 75% to 85% seen once. The sample comprised peripheral blood. These receptors originate from an elderly man with COVID-19, enrolled during active disease. Both conserved end residues are part of each CDR3. The order of the fields is V gene, D gene, J gene, clone size, CDR3 protein, CDR3 DNA. D genes are given only for firm matches. The size of a clone is reported for some rows only, either as once, few or many, or as a class for expanded clones.

>TRBV28|NA|TRBJ2-7|NA
CASSLVHSYEQYF
TGTGCCAGCAGTTTAGTCCACTCCTACGAGCAGTACTTC
>TRBV5-5|NA|TRBJ1-6|NA
CASSLARETFYNSPLHF
TGTGCCAGCAGCTTGGCTAGAGAGACCTTTTATAATTCACCCCTCCACTTT
>TRBV10-3|TRBD1|TRBJ1-1|few
CAIRDYTGAGNTEAFF
TGTGCCATCAGGGACTATACAGGGGCGGGGAACACTGAAGCTTTCTTT
>TRBV28|TRBD1|TRBJ1-2|many
CATSTGSHGYTF
TGTGCCACCTCGACAGGGTCCCATGGCTACACCTTC
>TRBV6-2/TRBV6-3|NA|TRBJ1-2|once
CASSYPGQPGNYGYTF
TGTGCCAGCAGTTACCCCGGACAGCCGGGGAACTATGGCTACACCTTC
>TRBV30|NA|TRBJ1-6|few
CAWSPGSDSPLHF
TGTGCCTGGAGTCCAGGGTCGGACTCACCCCTCCACTTT
>TRBV18|TRBD2|TRBJ2-1|NA
CASSAGVDEQFF
TGTGCCAGCTCAGCGGGAGTGGATGAGCAGTTCTTC
>TRBV5-1|NA|TRBJ1-1|NA
CASSLGPTRSTEAFF
TGCGCCAGCAGCTTGGGCCCTACGAGGAGCACTGAAGCTTTCTTT
>TRBV5-5|NA|TRBJ1-4|NA
CASSQVATNEKLFF
TGTGCCAGCAGCCAGGTTGCAACTAATGAAAAACTGTTTTTT
>TRBV29-1|NA|TRBJ2-7|NA
CSVEETTTNEQYF
TGCAGCGTTGAAGAGACTACGACTAACGAGCAGTACTTC
>TRBV5-1|TRBD2|TRBJ2-7|NA
CASSFGLAGGFSYEQYF
TGCGCCAGCAGTTTTGGACTAGCGGGGGGTTTTTCCTACGAGCAGTACTTC
>TRBV7-3|TRBD2|TRBJ2-2|NA
CASSRTSGKRSTGELFF
TGTGCCAGCAGCCGGACTAGCGGGAAGAGGTCGACCGGGGAGCTGTTTTTT
>TRBV3-1/TRBV3-2|NA|TRBJ1-2|few
CASSRTTGLGGYTF
TGTGCCAGCAGCCGGACCACAGGGTTGGGTGGCTACACCTTC
>TRBV7-2|TRBD1|TRBJ2-5|NA
CASSRGQGLSQYF
TGTGCCAGTTCGCGGGGACAGGGTCTTTCCCAGTACTTC
>TRBV6-5|NA|TRBJ1-2|NA
CASSSYYGYTF
TGTGCCAGCAGTTCCTATTATGGCTACACCTTC
>TRBV16|NA|TRBJ1-2|NA
CASSQSVGGPGYGYTF
TGTGCCAGCAGCCAATCGGTGGGGGGTCCCGGCTATGGCTACACCTTC
>TRBV5-4|TRBD2|TRBJ2-1|NA
CASTQGGGRDNNEQFF
TGTGCCAGCACGCAAGGAGGCGGGAGAGACAACAATGAGCAGTTCTTC
>TRBV6-6|TRBD2|TRBJ2-5|NA
CASSRGGTETQYF
TGTGCCAGCAGCCGGGGGGGGACAGAGACCCAGTACTTC
>TRBV7-3|NA|TRBJ2-7|NA
CASSIGPTGAYEQYF
TGTGCCAGCAGCATTGGACCAACGGGAGCTTACGAGCAGTACTTC
>TRBV6-1|NA|TRBJ2-5|NA
CASSEEAGGTQYF
TGTGCCAGCAGTGAAGAGGCAGGAGGGACCCAGTACTTC
>TRBV3-1/TRBV3-2|TRBD2|TRBJ2-1|NA
CASSLGLAGGLSYNEQFF
TGTGCCAGCAGCTTAGGACTAGCGGGAGGCCTCTCCTACAATGAGCAGTTCTTC
>TRBV11-2|NA|TRBJ2-3|once
CASSLFSGVKDTQYF
TGTGCCAGCAGCTTATTCTCCGGGGTAAAAGATACGCAGTATTTT
>TRBV7-2|TRBD2|TRBJ2-7|many
CASSFGGLAGGLSYEQYF
TGTGCCAGCAGCTTCGGGGGACTAGCGGGAGGTCTCTCCTACGAGCAGTACTTC
>TRBV27|TRBD2|TRBJ2-3|NA
CASSVTSGRYTQYF
TGTGCCAGCAGTGTGACTAGCGGGAGGTATACGCAGTATTTT
>TRBV27|NA|TRBJ1-2|NA
CASSLYLGDGYTF
TGTGCCAGCAGTTTATACTTAGGAGACGGCTACACCTTC
>TRBV10-3|NA|TRBJ1-2|NA
CAISEGAANYGYTF
TGTGCCATCAGTGAGGGGGCTGCTAACTATGGCTACACCTTC
>TRBV18|NA|TRBJ1-1|NA
CASSPAANTEAFF
TGTGCCAGCTCACCAGCGGCGAACACTGAAGCTTTCTTT
>TRBV16|NA|TRBJ2-5|once
CASSQSEVQETQYF
TGTGCCAGCAGCCAATCGGAGGTACAAGAGACCCAGTACTTC
>TRBV7-8|NA|TRBJ2-3|NA
CASSLVTGRGDTQYF
TGTGCCAGCAGCTTAGTTACAGGGCGAGGAGATACGCAGTATTTT
>TRBV3-1/TRBV3-2|NA|TRBJ1-5|NA
CASSLGEAGVQPQHF
TGTGCCAGCAGCCTGGGGGAGGCAGGAGTGCAGCCCCAGCATTTT
>TRBV28|NA|TRBJ2-7|NA
CATGTHIRDEQYF
TGTGCCACGGGAACCCATATACGTGACGAGCAGTACTTC
>TRBV7-3|TRBD2|TRBJ2-5|NA
CASSLSPSGRETQYF
TGTGCCAGCAGCTTATCACCTAGCGGGAGGGAGACCCAGTACTTC
>TRBV18|NA|TRBJ1-5|NA
CASSPGQGSNQPQHF
TGTGCCAGCTCACCGGGGCAGGGCAGCAATCAGCCCCAGCATTTT
>TRBV4-1|NA|TRBJ2-1|NA
CASSPRRGLYNEQFF
TGCGCCAGCAGCCCGCGGCGCGGACTCTACAATGAGCAGTTCTTC
>TRBV12-1|NA|TRBJ1-5|once
CASSPDRQGANQPQHF
TGTGCCAGCAGCCCGGACCGACAGGGCGCCAATCAGCCCCAGCATTTT
>TRBV9|NA|TRBJ1-4|once
CASSQGQRVEKLFF
TGTGCCAGCAGCCAAGGACAGCGAGTGGAAAAACTGTTTTTT
>TRBV5-1|TRBD1|TRBJ1-6|few
CASSLAGTGANSPLHF
TGCGCCAGCAGCTTAGCGGGGACAGGGGCCAATTCACCCCTCCACTTT
>TRBV6-5|TRBD2|TRBJ2-2|NA
CASSRLAGDTGELFF
TGTGCCAGCAGCCGACTAGCGGGAGACACCGGGGAGCTGTTTTTT
>TRBV4-3|TRBD1|TRBJ1-1|once
CASSRGQGDTEAFF
TGCGCCAGCAGCCGAGGACAGGGGGACACTGAAGCTTTCTTT
>TRBV5-1|TRBD1|TRBJ2-5|NA
CASSFTGAVGQETQYF
TGCGCCAGCAGCTTCACAGGGGCGGTTGGGCAAGAGACCCAGTACTTC
>TRBV24-1|NA|TRBJ2-3|NA
CATSDLHAGRDTQYF
TGTGCCACCAGTGATTTGCATGCAGGCAGGGATACGCAGTATTTT
>TRBV28|NA|TRBJ2-7|once
CASSLVTRSSYEQYF
TGTGCCAGCAGTTTAGTGACACGAAGCTCCTACGAGCAGTACTTC
>TRBV7-2|NA|TRBJ2-1|NA
CASSLGGILNEQFF
TGTGCCAGCAGCTTAGGGGGCATTCTCAATGAGCAGTTCTTC
>TRBV7-2|NA|TRBJ1-2|few
CASSFPTGGGPNYGYTF
TGTGCCAGCAGCTTTCCCACGGGGGGGGGTCCTAACTATGGCTACACCTTC
>TRBV19|TRBD2|TRBJ2-1|once
CASSIAGGSYNEQFF
TGTGCCAGTAGTATAGCGGGAGGGTCCTACAATGAGCAGTTCTTC